The table lists the clone carrying this T cell receptor beta chain with a few counts. Its matching antigen is unknown. No ophthalmopathy progression within 18 months constituted stable Graves' hyperthyroidism. Patients aged 18 to 65 had newly diagnosed hyperthyroidism lasting under 2 months. Exclusions: uncontrolled infection, other autoimmune disease, pregnancy, lactation. TCR beta CDR3 regions were amplified from RNA transcripts. TCR CDR3 underwent first-round RT-PCR with the HTBI primer set. TCRdb reprocessed the multiplex PCR reads with MiXCR, giving one entry per CDR3 protein. This sample has roughly 720,000 distinct CDR3 sequences, with 15% to 20% found just once. The sample originates from a study of T cells in Graves' hyperthyroidism and ophthalmopathy. Whole-study findings and limits: Prediction of ophthalmopathy progression came a median approximately 6 months pre-onset.

Sequencing used blood. The TCR comes from a man in his fifties with Graves' hyperthyroidism.

The CDR3 DNA follows: TGCAGTGCTAAAAACCTCCCCGAGCAGTACTTC. Translation gives CSAKNLPEQYF. The chain recombines TRBV20-1 with TRBJ2-7; D remains ambiguous. The length of the CDR3 is 11 residues. Trimming removed 4 bases at V and 6 bases at J, with 10 bases between. CDR1 is DFQATT, CDR2 SNEGSKA, per germline (reference sequence).